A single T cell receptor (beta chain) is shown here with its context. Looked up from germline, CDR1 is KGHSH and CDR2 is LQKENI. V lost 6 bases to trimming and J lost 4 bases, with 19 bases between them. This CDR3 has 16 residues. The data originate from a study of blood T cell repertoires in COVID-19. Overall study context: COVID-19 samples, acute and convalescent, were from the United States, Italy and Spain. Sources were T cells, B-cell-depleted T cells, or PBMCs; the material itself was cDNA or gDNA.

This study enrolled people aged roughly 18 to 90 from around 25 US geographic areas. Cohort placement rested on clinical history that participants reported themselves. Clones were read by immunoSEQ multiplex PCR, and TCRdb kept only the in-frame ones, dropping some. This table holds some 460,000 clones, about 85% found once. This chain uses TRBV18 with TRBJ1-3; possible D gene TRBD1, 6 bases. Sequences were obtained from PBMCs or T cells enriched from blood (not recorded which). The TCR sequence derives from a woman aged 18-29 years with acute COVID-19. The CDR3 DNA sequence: TGTGCCAGCTCGGATAGAAATCCAGGGGTCGGAAACACCATATATTTT. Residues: CASSDRNPGVGNTIYF.